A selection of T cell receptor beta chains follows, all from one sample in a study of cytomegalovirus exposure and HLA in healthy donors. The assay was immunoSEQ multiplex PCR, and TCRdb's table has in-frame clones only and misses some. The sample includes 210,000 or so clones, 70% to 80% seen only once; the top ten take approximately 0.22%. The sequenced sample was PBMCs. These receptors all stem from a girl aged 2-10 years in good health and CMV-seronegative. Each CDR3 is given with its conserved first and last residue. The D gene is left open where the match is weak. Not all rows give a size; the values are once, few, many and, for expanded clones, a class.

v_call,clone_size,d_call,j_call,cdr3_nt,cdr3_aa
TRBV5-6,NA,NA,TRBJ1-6,TGTGCCAGCAGCTTGGTAGAGGATTCACCCCTCCACTTT,CASSLVEDSPLHF
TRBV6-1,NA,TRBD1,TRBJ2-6,TGTGCCAGCAGTGAAGCGCTGGGGGACAGGGGAGCTGGGGCCAACGTCCTGACTTTC,CASSEALGDRGAGANVLTF
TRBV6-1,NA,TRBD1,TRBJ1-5,TGTGCCAGCAGCCAAGGGACAGCCAATCAGCCCCAGCATTTT,CASSQGTANQPQHF
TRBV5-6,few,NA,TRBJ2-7,TGTGCCAGCAGCTTATCAGGAACCCAGCAGTACTTC,CASSLSGTQQYF
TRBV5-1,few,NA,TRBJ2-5,TGCGCCAGTCGGACCGGGACAACGTTCCAAGAGACCCAGTACTTC,CASRTGTTFQETQYF
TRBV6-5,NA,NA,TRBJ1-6,TGTGCCAGCAGCCGTCTTACCAGGGATTCACCCCTCCACTTT,CASSRLTRDSPLHF
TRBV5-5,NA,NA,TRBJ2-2,TGTGCCAGCAGCTTGGAAGTCAGATCCACCGGGGAGCTGTTTTTT,CASSLEVRSTGELFF
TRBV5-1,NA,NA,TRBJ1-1,TGCGCCAGCAGCCCCCGGAAGGGGTCACCGCCCAAGAACACTGAAGCTTTCTTT,CASSPRKGSPPKNTEAFF
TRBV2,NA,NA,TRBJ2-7,TGTGCCAGCAGTGATAGTGCCCGTTCGGCCGCGACTCCCTACGAGCAGTACTTC,CASSDSARSAATPYEQYF
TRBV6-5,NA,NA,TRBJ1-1,TGTGCCAGCAGTTTTTTATCGGGGGTGGGAGCTTTCTTT,CASSFLSGVGAFF
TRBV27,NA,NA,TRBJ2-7,TGTGCCAGCAGTGCCTTGGGACAAGGAACCTACGAGCAGTACTTC,CASSALGQGTYEQYF
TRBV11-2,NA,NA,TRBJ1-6,TGTGCCAGCAGCTTAGTCGCGGGGGACTCACCCCTCCACTTT,CASSLVAGDSPLHF
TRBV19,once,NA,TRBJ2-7,TGTGCCAGTAGTTCACGGAGACTAATGGGCAATTCAACCTACGAGCAGTACTTC,CASSSRRLMGNSTYEQYF
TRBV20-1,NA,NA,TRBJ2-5,TGCAGTGCTAGAGCGAGAGAGACCCAGTACTTC,CSARARETQYF
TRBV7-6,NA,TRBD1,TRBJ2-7,TGTGCCAGCAGCTTAGGGACAGGGAACTACGAGCAGTACTTC,CASSLGTGNYEQYF
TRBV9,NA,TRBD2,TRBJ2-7,TGTGCCAGCAGCGTCGACGGGGGGATCGAGCAGTACTTC,CASSVDGGIEQYF
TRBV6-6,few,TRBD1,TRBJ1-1,TGTGCCAGCGAAGGACAGGCCACTGAAGCTTTCTTT,CASEGQATEAFF
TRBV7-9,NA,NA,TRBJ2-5,TGTGCCAGCAGCTTACCAGCAGGGGAAGGAGAGACCCAGTACTTC,CASSLPAGEGETQYF
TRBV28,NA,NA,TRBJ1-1,TGTGCCAGCAGTTTCGAAAGTGCACAGCAGAACACTGAAGCTTTCTTT,CASSFESAQQNTEAFF
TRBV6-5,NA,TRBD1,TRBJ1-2,TGTGCCAGCAATGGGACAGGGGGCTTAAATGGCTACACCTTC,CASNGTGGLNGYTF
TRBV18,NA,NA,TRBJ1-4,TGTGCCAGCTCACCCGGCGAACAGACTAATGAAAAACTGTTTTTT,CASSPGEQTNEKLFF
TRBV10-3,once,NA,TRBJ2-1,TGTGCCATCCGGTTGACTAGTGCGGGTGAGGGGTACAATGAGCAGTTCTTC,CAIRLTSAGEGYNEQFF